The sequence of this TCR beta chain was determined in a study of T cells of healthy individuals. A single record per CDR3 protein comes from TCRdb applying MiXCR to the 5' RACE reads. The sample carries about 57,000 distinct CDR3 sequences, about 17% recorded once. Germline CDR1 MGHRA, CDR2 YSYEKL. With 2 bases removed from V and 5 bases from J, the gap between germline ends came to 16 bases. The CDR3 runs 15 residues. The clonotype originates from a human donor in good health. V gene TRBV4-1 combines with J gene TRBJ2-7; D remains unclear. The CDR3 DNA follows: TGCGCCAGCAGCCAACCCGGCGCAAAGAAGAACGAGCAGTACTTC. Translation: CASSQPGAKKNEQYF.